This T cell receptor (beta chain) was identified in a study of cytomegalovirus exposure and HLA in healthy donors. Study at large: An earlier analysis found fewer than 120 million unique TCR beta sequences from 150 million to 200 million T cells. Study findings and constraints: Clonal expansion was found to be greater in HLA-associated TCR beta chains than in equally common others in a later analysis. It was only CMV serostatus that was available as immune exposure information. An apparent linkage of common viral pathogens to several of the most significant clusters emerged in a later analysis.

The CDR3 is 17 residues long. V trimming: 4 bases; J trimming: 2 bases; junction bases outside the gene matches: 9. Germline loops: CDR1 SNHLY, CDR2 FYNNEI. Of note for this clone: Its antigen is as yet unknown.

This PCR relied on a set of 60 Vbeta primers and 13 Jbeta primers. Data came from immunoSEQ multiplex PCR; TCRdb stores just in-frame clones and leaves some out. The sample shows over 200,000 clones, about 83% of them seen only once. This TCR came from a human donor in good health. The sequenced sample was PBMCs. The genes are TRBV2 and TRBJ2-1, with TRBD2 matching 9 bases. DNA for the CDR3: TGTGCCAGCAGTGGTGCCCGCTTAGCGGGAGCCTACAATGAGCAGTTCTTC. Its protein product is CASSGARLAGAYNEQFF.